This TCR beta chain was identified during a study of cytomegalovirus exposure and HLA in healthy donors. Study-wide points: The authors judged a highly shared variant cluster likely a sequencing artifact. The study dropped some indistinguishable V segments, TRBV6-2 and TRBV6-3 among them. Later analysis demonstrated an association between a missense DCLRE1C variant and TCR beta V- and J-gene trimming.

PCR was performed using 60 Vbeta and 13 Jbeta primers. Generated by immunoSEQ multiplex PCR, the TCRdb table keeps only in-frame clones and is missing some. The sample has 40,000 or so clones, 66% seen once; the top ten hold roughly a sixth. Turning to this clone: Its antigen is not known.

V was clipped by 5 bases and J by 9 bases, with 16 bases between them. The CDR3 contains 14 residues. Germline assignment: CDR1 SGHTA and CDR2 FQGNSA. This rearrangement joins TRBV7-2 to TRBJ1-4, with a weak D call TRBD1 (6 bases). The TCR comes from a man aged 50-59 years in good health and CMV-seropositive. The sample comprised PBMCs. The CDR3 here is CASSNGQSRKKLFF. Here the CDR3 DNA reads TGTGCCAGCAGCAATGGACAGAGTCGGAAAAAACTGTTTTTT. The variable domain in full, completed from reference TRBV7-2 and TRBJ1-4, reads GAGVSQSPSNKVTEKGKDVELRCDPISGHTALYWYRQSLGQGLEFLIYFQGNSAPDKSGLPSDRFSAERTGGSVSTLTIQRTQQEDSAVYLCASSNGQSRKKLFFGSGTQLSVL.